This TCR beta chain was sequenced during a study of molecular identifiers for immune sequencing clone quantification. Study-wide points: Investigators reportedly could detect spiked Jurkat TCR RNA from one cell among 980,000 or so naive cells.

This clonotype was seen ten or more times. The antigen is unknown. The authors built bulk TCR libraries by previously described methods with listed TCR primers. TCRdb reanalysed the PCR reads using MiXCR and keeps one entry per CDR3 protein. The data hold about 640,000 distinct CDR3 sequences, with just under 20% observed a single time. Germline loops: CDR1 SEHNR, CDR2 FQNEAQ (reference sequence). Trimming removed 0 bases at V and 0 bases at J, with 6 bases between. CDR3 length equals 15 residues. Libraries of naive CD8 T cells were made from roughly 18,000 to 920,000 sorted cells. They used 10%, 30% or 50% RNA. CD8+CD4-CCR7+CD45RA+ sorting gave the naive CD8 T cells.

The rearrangement links TRBV7-9 to TRBJ2-1; D unclear. Sequencing used naive CD8+ T cells from blood, with Jurkat cell RNA spiked in. Subset of the sample: FACS-sorted CD8+CD4-CCR7+CD45RA+ naive T cells. The sequence came from a human donor in good health. Some libraries in this study had Jurkat cell RNA spiked in. CDR3 in amino acids: CASSLALTSYNEQFF. Written as DNA, the CDR3 is TGTGCCAGCAGCTTAGCCCTCACCTCCTACAATGAGCAGTTCTTC.